This entry lists 4 T cell receptor beta chains sequenced from one sample in a study of CD8 T cells in ankylosing spondylitis (dated by TCRdb to the late 2010s). Study-level results and caveats: A TCR beta motif of roughly 8 highly homologous amino acid variants appeared characteristic of blood from ankylosing spondylitis patients.

These receptors lack a known antigen. The library was obtained by 5' RACE. Sequencing relied on an Illumina HiSeq 2500. TCRdb redid the processing of the public reads, applying fastp at Q25 and MiXCR, and retained in-frame beta chains. CDR3 protein sequences are deduplicated, and each keeps its most common genes and DNA. The sample includes some 800,000 distinct CDR3 sequences, with approximately 12% observed a single time. The ten largest clones take up just over 0.5% of the sample. The sequenced sample consisted of blood, either unsorted or a sorted T cell fraction (not recorded which). The origin of the receptors is a male donor with ankylosing spondylitis.

The chain joins TRBV10-3 to TRBJ2-5; TRBD1 might be the D (6 bases). The V end lost 0 bases, the J end lost 5 bases, and 19 bases lay between the germline ends. The CDR3 loop spans 17 amino acids. CDR1 is ENHRY, CDR2 SYGVKD, per germline. Written as DNA, the CDR3 is TGTGCCATCAGTGAGTCGACCCCTGGATGGGGGCGGGAGACCCAGTACTTC. This sequence encodes CAISESTPGWGRETQYF.

This clonotype was seen repeatedly, ten times or more. The chain is built from TRBV7-2 and TRBJ2-7, with 8 bases identical to TRBD1. The CDR3 sequence is 14 residues long. The ends lost 4 bases at V and 0 bases at J; junction bases unmatched: 2. Germline CDR1 SGHTA, CDR2 FQGNSA. The CDR3 sequence is CASSSDRDSYEQYF. In DNA, the CDR3 is TGTGCCAGCAGCTCGGACAGGGACTCCTACGAGCAGTACTTC.

This clonotype was counted between two and nine times. This CDR3 is CSGGRKDTEAFF. DNA for the CDR3: TGCAGTGGTGGACGAAAAGACACTGAAGCTTTCTTT. This chain links TRBV20-1 with TRBJ1-1; D call uncertain. The length of the CDR3 is 12 residues. Trimming removed 7 bases at V and 3 bases at J, with 12 bases between. CDR1 is DFQATT, CDR2 SNEGSKA, per germline (reference sequence).

The genes are TRBV6-5 and TRBJ1-4; 7 positions match TRBD1. J was trimmed by 1 base and V by 4 bases; bases with no gene match: 6. CDR3 length: 16 residues. The germline V gene encodes CDR1 MNHEY and CDR2 SVGAGI. The CDR3 region has the DNA TGTGCCAGCAGTTTCATATACAGGGGAACTAATGAAAAACTGTTTTTT. Encoded protein: CASSFIYRGTNEKLFF.